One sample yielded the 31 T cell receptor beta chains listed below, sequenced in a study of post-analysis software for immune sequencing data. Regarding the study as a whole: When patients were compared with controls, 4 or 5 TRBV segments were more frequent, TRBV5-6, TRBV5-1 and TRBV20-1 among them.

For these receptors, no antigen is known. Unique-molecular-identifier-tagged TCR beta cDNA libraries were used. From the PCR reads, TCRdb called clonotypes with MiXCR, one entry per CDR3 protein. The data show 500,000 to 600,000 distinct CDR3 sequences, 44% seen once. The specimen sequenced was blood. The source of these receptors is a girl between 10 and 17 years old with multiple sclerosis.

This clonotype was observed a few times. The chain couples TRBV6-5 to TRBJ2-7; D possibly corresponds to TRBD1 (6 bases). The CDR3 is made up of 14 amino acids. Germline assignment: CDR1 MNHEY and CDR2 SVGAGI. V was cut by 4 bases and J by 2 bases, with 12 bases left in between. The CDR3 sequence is CASSFDRFTYEQYF. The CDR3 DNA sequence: TGTGCCAGCAGTTTCGACAGGTTCACCTACGAGCAGTACTTC.

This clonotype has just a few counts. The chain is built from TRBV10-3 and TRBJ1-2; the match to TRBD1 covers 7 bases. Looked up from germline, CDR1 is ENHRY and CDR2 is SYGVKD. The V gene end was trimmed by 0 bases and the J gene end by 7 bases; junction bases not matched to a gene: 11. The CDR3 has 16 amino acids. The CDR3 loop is CAISESVGQVNGGYTF. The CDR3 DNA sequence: TGTGCCATCAGTGAGTCCGTCGGACAGGTCAATGGTGGCTACACCTTC.

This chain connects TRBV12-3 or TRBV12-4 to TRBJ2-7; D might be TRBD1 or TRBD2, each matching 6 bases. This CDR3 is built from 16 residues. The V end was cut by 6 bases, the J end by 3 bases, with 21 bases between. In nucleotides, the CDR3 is TGTGCCAGCAGCCGAAATCAGGGGAGCGGGCACTACGAGCAGTACTTC. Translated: CASSRNQGSGHYEQYF.

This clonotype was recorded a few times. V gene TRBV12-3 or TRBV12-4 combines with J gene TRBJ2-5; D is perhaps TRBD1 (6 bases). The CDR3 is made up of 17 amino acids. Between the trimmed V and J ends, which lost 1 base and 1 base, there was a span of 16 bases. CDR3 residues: CASSLGFSGHPQETQYF. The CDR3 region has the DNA TGTGCCAGCAGTTTAGGTTTTTCGGGACACCCCCAAGAGACCCAGTACTTC.

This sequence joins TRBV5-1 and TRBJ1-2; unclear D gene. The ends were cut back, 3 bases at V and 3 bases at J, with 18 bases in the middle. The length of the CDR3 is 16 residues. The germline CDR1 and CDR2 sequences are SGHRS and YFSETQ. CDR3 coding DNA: TGCGCCAGCAGCTCCGAGGCGGGGAGATCTGACTATGGCTACACCTTC. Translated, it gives CASSSEAGRSDYGYTF.

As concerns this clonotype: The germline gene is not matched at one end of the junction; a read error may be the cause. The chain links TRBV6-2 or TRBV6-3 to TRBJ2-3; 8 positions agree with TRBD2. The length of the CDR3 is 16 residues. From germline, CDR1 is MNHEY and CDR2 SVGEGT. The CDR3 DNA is TGTGCCAGCAGTTACCTTCGGGGGGGCGTGACAGGTACGCAGTATTTT. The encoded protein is CASSYLRGGVTGTQYF.

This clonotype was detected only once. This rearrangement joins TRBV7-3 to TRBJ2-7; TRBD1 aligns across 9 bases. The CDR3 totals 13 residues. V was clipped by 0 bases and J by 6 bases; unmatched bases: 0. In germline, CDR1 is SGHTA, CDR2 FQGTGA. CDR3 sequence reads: CASSLTDRGEQYF. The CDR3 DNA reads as TGTGCCAGCAGCTTAACGGACAGGGGCGAGCAGTACTTC.

As DNA, the CDR3 is TGCAGTGCTCGGCCCCTGCACAGGGTAAGCACAGATACGCAGTATTTT. The encoded protein is CSARPLHRVSTDTQYF. The chain uses TRBV20-1 and TRBJ2-3, with a possible D match to TRBD1 (6 bases). V was shortened by 5 bases and J by 0 bases, with 18 bases between the two germline ends. This CDR3 region has 16 residues. Germline V lookup: CDR1 DFQATT, CDR2 SNEGSKA (reference sequence).

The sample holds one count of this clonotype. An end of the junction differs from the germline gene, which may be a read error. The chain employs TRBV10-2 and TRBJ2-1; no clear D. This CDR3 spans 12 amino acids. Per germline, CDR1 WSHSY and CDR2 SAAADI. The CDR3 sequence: CASSESSVEQIF. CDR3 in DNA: TGCGCCAGCAGTGAGTCGAGCGTGGAGCAGATCTTC.

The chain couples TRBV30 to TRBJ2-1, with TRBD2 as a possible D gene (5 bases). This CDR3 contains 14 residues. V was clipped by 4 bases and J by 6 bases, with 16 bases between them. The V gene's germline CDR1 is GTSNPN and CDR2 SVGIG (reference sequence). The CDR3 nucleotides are TGTGCCTGGAATTTGCCCCCGGGAACCAATGAGCAGTTCTTC. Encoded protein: CAWNLPPGTNEQFF.

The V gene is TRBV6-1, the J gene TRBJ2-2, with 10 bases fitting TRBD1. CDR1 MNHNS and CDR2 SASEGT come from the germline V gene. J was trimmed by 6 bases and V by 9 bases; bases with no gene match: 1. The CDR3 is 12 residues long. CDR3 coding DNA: TGTGCCAGGGGGACAGGGGCCGGGGAGCTGTTTTTT. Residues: CARGTGAGELFF.

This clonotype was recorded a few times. The CDR3 DNA is TGCGCCAGCAGTGAGTTGGTTACCGAGACCCAGTACTTC. It specifies CASSELVTETQYF. The chain employs TRBV10-1 and TRBJ2-5, with unresolved D. The CDR3 covers 13 residues. V was pared by 1 base and J by 5 bases, with 8 bases between. Germline CDR1 WNHNN, CDR2 SYGVQD (reference sequence).

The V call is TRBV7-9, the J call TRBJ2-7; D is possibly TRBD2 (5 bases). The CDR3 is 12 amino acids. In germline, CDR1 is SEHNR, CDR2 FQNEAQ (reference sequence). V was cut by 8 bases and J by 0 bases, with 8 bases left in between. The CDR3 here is CASARDSYEQYF. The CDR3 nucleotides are TGTGCCAGCGCCCGGGACTCCTACGAGCAGTACTTC.

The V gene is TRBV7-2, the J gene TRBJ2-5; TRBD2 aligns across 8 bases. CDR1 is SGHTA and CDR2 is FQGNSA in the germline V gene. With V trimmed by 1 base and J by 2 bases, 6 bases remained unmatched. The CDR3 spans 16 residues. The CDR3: CASSLEPPSGQETQYF. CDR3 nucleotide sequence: TGTGCCAGCAGCTTAGAACCCCCTAGCGGGCAAGAGACCCAGTACTTC.

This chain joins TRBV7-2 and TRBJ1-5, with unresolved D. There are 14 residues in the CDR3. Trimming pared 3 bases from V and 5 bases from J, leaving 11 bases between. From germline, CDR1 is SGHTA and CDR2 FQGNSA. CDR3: CASSFLGMDQPQHF. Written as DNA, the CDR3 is TGTGCCAGCAGCTTTTTAGGGATGGATCAGCCCCAGCATTTT.

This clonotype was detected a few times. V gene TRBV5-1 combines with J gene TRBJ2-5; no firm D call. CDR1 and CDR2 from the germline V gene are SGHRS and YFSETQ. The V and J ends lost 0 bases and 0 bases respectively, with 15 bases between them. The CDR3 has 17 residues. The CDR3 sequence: CASSLGNYTWYQETQYF. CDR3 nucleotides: TGCGCCAGCAGCTTGGGTAACTACACTTGGTACCAAGAGACCCAGTACTTC. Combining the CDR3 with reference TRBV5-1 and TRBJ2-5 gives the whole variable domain KAGVTQTPRYLIKTRGQQVTLSCSPISGHRSVSWYQQTPGQGLQFLFEYFSETQRNKGNFPGRFSGRQFSNSRSEMNVSTLELGDSALYLCASSLGNYTWYQETQYFGPGTRLLVL.

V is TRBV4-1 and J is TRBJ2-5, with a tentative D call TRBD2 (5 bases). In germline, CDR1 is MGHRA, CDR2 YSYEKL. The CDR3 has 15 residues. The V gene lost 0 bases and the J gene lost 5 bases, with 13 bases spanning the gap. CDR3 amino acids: CASSQDLRGSETQYF. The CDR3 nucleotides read TGCGCCAGCAGCCAAGATCTTCGGGGAAGCGAGACCCAGTACTTC.

Written as DNA, the CDR3 is TGCGCCAGCAGCTTTGCGGATTTGGCCCAGCAGTTCTTC. Its protein is CASSFADLAQQFF. The chain carries TRBV5-1 and TRBJ2-1; D is unclear. CDR3 length equals 13 residues. Trimming took 2 bases from V and 11 from J, leaving 14 bases between them. From germline, CDR1 is SGHRS and CDR2 YFSETQ.

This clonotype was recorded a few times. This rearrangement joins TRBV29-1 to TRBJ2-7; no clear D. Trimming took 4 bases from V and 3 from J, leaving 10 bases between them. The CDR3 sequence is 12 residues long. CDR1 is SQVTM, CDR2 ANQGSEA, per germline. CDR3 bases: TGCAGCGTTGCAGTCTCCAACTACGAGCAGTACTTC. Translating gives CSVAVSNYEQYF.

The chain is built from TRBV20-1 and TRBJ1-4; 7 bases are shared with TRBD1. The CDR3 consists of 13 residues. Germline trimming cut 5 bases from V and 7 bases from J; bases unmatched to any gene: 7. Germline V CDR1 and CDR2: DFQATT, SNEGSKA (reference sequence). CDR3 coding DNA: TGCAGTGCTCGAGCGGGACAGTTTGAAAAACTGTTTTTT. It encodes CSARAGQFEKLFF.

The CDR3 coding sequence is TGTGCCAGCAGCTTGGGATTAGCGCCCTACAATGAGCAGTTCTTC. This sequence encodes CASSLGLAPYNEQFF. J is TRBJ2-1 and V is TRBV7-9, with D tentatively TRBD2 (5 bases). The CDR3 loop spans 15 amino acids. V lost 3 bases, J lost 2 bases, and 11 bases lay in between. Germline V CDR1 and CDR2: SEHNR, FQNEAQ (reference sequence).

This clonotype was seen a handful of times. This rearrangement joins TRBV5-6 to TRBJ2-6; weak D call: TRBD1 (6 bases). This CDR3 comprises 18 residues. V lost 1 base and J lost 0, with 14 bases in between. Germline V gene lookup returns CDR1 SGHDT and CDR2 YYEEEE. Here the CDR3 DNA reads TGTGCCAGCAGCTTGTATAGGGACAACTTCTCTGGGGCCAACGTCCTGACTTTC. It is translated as CASSLYRDNFSGANVLTF.

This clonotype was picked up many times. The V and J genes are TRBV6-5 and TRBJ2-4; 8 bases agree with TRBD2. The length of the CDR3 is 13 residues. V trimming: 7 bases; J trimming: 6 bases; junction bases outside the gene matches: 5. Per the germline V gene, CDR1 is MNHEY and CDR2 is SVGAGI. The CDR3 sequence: CASTPGGTNIQYF. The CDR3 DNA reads TGTGCCAGCACCCCGGGGGGGACAAACATTCAGTACTTC.

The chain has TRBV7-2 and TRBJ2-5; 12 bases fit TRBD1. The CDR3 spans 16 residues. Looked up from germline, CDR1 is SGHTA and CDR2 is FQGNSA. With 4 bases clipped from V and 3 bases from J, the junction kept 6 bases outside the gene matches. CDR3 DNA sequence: TGTGCCAGCAGCTCGGTGGGACAGGGGGCAAAAGAGACCCAGTACTTC. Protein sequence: CASSSVGQGAKETQYF.

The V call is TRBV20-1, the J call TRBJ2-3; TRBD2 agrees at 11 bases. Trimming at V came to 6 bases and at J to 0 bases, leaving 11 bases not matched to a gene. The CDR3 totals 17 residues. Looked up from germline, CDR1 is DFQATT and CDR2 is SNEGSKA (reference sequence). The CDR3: CSALTSGSAPSTDTQYF. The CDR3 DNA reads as TGCAGTGCCCTAACTAGCGGGAGTGCCCCTAGCACAGATACGCAGTATTTT.

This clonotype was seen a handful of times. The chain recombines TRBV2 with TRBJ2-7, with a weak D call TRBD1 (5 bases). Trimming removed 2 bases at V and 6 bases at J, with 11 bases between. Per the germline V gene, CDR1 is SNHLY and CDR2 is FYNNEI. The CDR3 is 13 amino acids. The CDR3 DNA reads TGTGCCAGCAGTGAACTTAGGGGTTCCGAGCAGTACTTC. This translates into CASSELRGSEQYF.

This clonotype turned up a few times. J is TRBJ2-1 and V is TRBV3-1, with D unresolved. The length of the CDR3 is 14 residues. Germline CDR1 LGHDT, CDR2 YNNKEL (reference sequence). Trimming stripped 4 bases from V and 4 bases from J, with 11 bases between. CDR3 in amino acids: CASSLLTQYNEQFF. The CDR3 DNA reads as TGTGCCAGCAGCCTACTGACGCAATACAATGAGCAGTTCTTC.

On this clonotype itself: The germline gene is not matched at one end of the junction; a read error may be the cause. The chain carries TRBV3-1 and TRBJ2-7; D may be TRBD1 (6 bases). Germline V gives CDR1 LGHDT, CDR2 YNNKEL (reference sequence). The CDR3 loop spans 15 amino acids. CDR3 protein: CASSQDWGQVAEQHF. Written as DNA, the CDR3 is TGTGCCAGCAGCCAAGATTGGGGGCAGGTCGCCGAGCAGCACTTC.

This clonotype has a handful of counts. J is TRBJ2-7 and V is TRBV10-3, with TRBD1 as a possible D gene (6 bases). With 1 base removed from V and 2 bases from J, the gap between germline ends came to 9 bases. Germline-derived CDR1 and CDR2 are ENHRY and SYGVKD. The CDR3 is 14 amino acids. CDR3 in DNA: TGTGCCATCAGTGAGTGGGACACAGCCTACGAGCAGTACTTC. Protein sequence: CAISEWDTAYEQYF.

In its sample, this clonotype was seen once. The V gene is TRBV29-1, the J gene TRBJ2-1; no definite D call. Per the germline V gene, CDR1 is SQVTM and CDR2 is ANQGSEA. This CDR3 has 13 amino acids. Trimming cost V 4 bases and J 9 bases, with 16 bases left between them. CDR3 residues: CSVGQVGDFEQFF. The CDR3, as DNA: TGCAGCGTTGGTCAGGTCGGCGATTTTGAGCAGTTCTTC.

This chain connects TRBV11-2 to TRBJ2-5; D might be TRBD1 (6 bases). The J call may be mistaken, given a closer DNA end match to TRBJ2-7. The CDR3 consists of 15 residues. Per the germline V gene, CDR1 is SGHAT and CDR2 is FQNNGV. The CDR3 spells CASSLGQGHIYEQYF. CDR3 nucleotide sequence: TGTGCCAGCAGCTTAGGCCAGGGACACATCTACGAGCAGTACTTC.